A few counts support the clone carrying this T cell receptor beta chain. Its antigen is not known. These data belong to a study of human T cells and chemical hapten exposure. Across the study: How much TCR each sample yielded varied, mostly because pooled library volumes differed slightly.

Using its own MiXCR run on the RACE reads, TCRdb lists one record per CDR3 protein. The repertoire holds about 140,000 distinct CDR3 sequences, with roughly 10% as singletons. Sample time point: patch test 2, 6 weeks after DPC sensitization. Treatment specified: therapeutic diphenylcyclopropenone sensitization with weekly scalp DPC. Ahead of each patch test application, blood was drawn. Germline CDR1 SGHDN, CDR2 FVKESK. The CDR3 has 14 residues. V was shortened by 5 bases and J by 7 bases, with 18 bases between the two germline ends. Overall study results and limits: Expanded TCRs clustered into significantly more large CDR3 similarity groups than controls, the analysis revealed. Counts of TCRs above 1 in 1000 frequency stayed unchanged with DPC sensitization.

Specimen: whole blood, collected in connection with sensitization to the hapten diphenylcyclopropenone (DPC). The sequence came from a woman between 45 and 60 years old with alopecia areata. Some clones in this sample may be carry-over from other donors' samples. The gene calls are TRBV14 and TRBJ2-7; maybe TRBD1 (7 bases). The CDR3 protein is CASSVRGGGREQYF. Here the CDR3 DNA reads TGTGCCAGCAGCGTGAGAGGAGGGGGCCGGGAGCAGTACTTC.